A single sample gave rise to the 11 T cell receptor beta chains below, sequenced in a study of technical replicates of blood from a few donors. The repertoire was sequenced with immunoSEQ multiplex PCR; TCRdb's copy has only in-frame clones and lacks some. Of approximately 80,000 clones detected, 95% to 98% appear once; the ten largest clones hold over 0.13%. The sample was T cells isolated from PBMCs. Source of these receptors: a human donor in good health.

This clone is a singleton in its sample. The V gene is TRBV28, the J gene TRBJ2-7; the D gene is possibly TRBD2 (6 bases). Per the germline V gene, CDR1 is MDHEN and CDR2 is SYDVKM. This CDR3 has 16 amino acids. Trimming shortened V by 1 base and J by 2 bases, and 15 bases separated the two germline ends. The CDR3 spells CASSLSGISGTYEQYF. CDR3 DNA: TGTGCCAGCAGTTTATCAGGGATTAGCGGAACCTACGAGCAGTACTTC.

This sequence joins TRBV9 and TRBJ2-1; 8 bases line up with TRBD1. The V gene end was trimmed by 4 bases and the J gene end by 5 bases; junction bases not matched to a gene: 8. The CDR3 is 15 residues long. The germline V gene encodes CDR1 SGDLS and CDR2 YYNGEE. CDR3 loop: CASSPRTGNDNEQFF. CDR3 nucleotide sequence: TGTGCCAGCAGCCCTCGGACAGGGAACGACAATGAGCAGTTCTTC.

The chain's CDR3 is CASSPSGQLYEQYF. The DNA for the CDR3 is TGTGCCAGCTCACCTAGCGGACAACTATACGAGCAGTACTTC. The V call is TRBV18, the J call TRBJ2-7; a possible D gene is TRBD2 (6 bases). This CDR3 spans 14 amino acids. Trimming shortened V by 3 bases and J by 4 bases, and 13 bases separated the two germline ends. The germline V gene encodes CDR1 KGHSH and CDR2 LQKENI.

This chain uses TRBV4-1 with TRBJ1-2, with a weak D call TRBD1 (6 bases). Trimming pared 1 base from V and 3 bases from J, leaving 21 bases between. The CDR3 runs to 18 residues. Germline loops: CDR1 MGHRA, CDR2 YSYEKL. This CDR3 reads CASSQVSPVLGADYGYTF. The DNA for the CDR3 is TGCGCCAGCAGCCAAGTCTCGCCGGTTTTGGGGGCGGACTATGGCTACACCTTC.

Here the CDR3 reads CASSSLETGRWTYEQYF. The DNA of the CDR3 is TGTGCCAGCAGCTCACTGGAGACGGGTCGATGGACCTACGAGCAGTACTTC. The chain has TRBV7-9 and TRBJ2-7; no definite D call. CDR1 and CDR2 (germline): SEHNR, FQNEAQ (reference sequence). V gave up 4 bases and J gave up 2 bases, with 21 bases separating them. The CDR3 is 17 amino acids.

V is TRBV5-1 and J is TRBJ2-3; no reliable D call. The CDR3 spans 12 residues. Trimming stripped 1 base from V and 4 bases from J, with 4 bases between. Germline CDR1 SGHRS, CDR2 YFSETQ. This CDR3 is CASSLPADTQYF. DNA for the CDR3: TGCGCCAGCAGCTTGCCGGCAGATACGCAGTATTTT.

The chain joins TRBV14 to TRBJ2-7, with D unclear. The CDR3 is 14 amino acids. Germline V gene sequence: CDR1 SGHDN, CDR2 FVKESK. The V gene lost 2 bases and the J gene lost 0 bases, with 8 bases spanning the gap. This CDR3 is CASSQRPSSYEQYF. The CDR3 bases are TGTGCCAGCAGCCAACGACCTAGCTCCTACGAGCAGTACTTC.

CDR3 in DNA: TGTGCCTGCTTCTCGGAGACCCAGTACTTC. Translating it yields CACFSETQYF. The rearrangement links TRBV30 to TRBJ2-5; the D is unclear. V was shortened by 6 bases and J by 5 bases, with 7 bases between the two germline ends. This CDR3 comprises 10 residues. The germline CDR1 and CDR2 sequences are GTSNPN and SVGIG (reference sequence).

The V gene is TRBV27, the J gene TRBJ1-2; D is unresolved. The CDR3 runs 14 residues. V was pared by 6 bases and J by 5 bases, with 16 bases between. Germline V gives CDR1 MNHEY, CDR2 SMNVEV (reference sequence). The CDR3 sequence: CASSSQTAGYGYTF. CDR3 DNA sequence: TGTGCCAGCAGCTCTCAAACTGCAGGATATGGCTACACCTTC.

The J gene is TRBJ2-3, the V gene TRBV5-4, with TRBD2 matching over 12 bases. This CDR3 spans 16 amino acids. Germline V CDR1 and CDR2: SGHNT, YYREEE (reference sequence). V lost 0 bases to trimming and J lost 6 bases; unmatched junction nucleotides: 5. CDR3 nucleotides: TGTGCCAGCAGCTTGGGACTAGCGGGAGTGGGGGATACGCAGTATTTT. Residues: CASSLGLAGVGDTQYF.

This sequence joins TRBV5-1 and TRBJ2-5; D remains unclear. From germline, CDR1 is SGHRS and CDR2 YFSETQ. This CDR3 contains 12 residues. V lost 1 base and J lost 3, with 4 bases in between. CDR3 residues: CASSLTEETQYF. The CDR3 DNA reads TGCGCCAGCAGCTTGACAGAAGAGACCCAGTACTTC.